The 26 T cell receptor beta chains below were found in one sample sequenced in a study of cytomegalovirus exposure and HLA in healthy donors. The assay was immunoSEQ multiplex PCR, and TCRdb's table has in-frame clones only and misses some. The table records fewer than 150,000 clones, more than 70% of them present only once. Sequenced material: PBMCs. These receptors came from a man in his thirties or forties in good health and CMV-seronegative.

The table lists this clone with a count of one. The V and J genes are TRBV25-1 and TRBJ1-4; no clear D gene. The CDR3 covers 15 residues. With 3 bases removed from V and 6 bases from J, the gap between germline ends came to 14 bases. Germline V CDR1 and CDR2: MGHDK, SYGVNS. The CDR3 DNA follows: TGTGCCAGCAGTGATCCCCCAGGACTGGATGAAAAACTGTTTTTT. It translates to CASSDPPGLDEKLFF.

The chain joins TRBV29-1 to TRBJ1-2; D is perhaps TRBD1 (5 bases). The germline gives CDR1 SQVTM, CDR2 ANQGSEA. The length of the CDR3 is 12 residues. The V end was cut by 7 bases, the J end by 5 bases, with 14 bases between. CDR3 in DNA: TGCAGCGGATTGACAGCCCGGTATGGCTACACCTTC. Amino acids: CSGLTARYGYTF.

CDR3 nucleotide sequence: TGTGCCAGCAATCGTCTCAGGGTCAAGGGGAACACTGAAGCTTTCTTT. Translation gives CASNRLRVKGNTEAFF. This chain uses TRBV28 with TRBJ1-1; a weak D match, TRBD1 (5 bases). The germline CDR1 and CDR2 sequences are MDHEN and SYDVKM. Trimming cost V 7 bases and J 1 base, with 19 bases left between them. The length of the CDR3 is 16 residues.

The V and J genes are TRBV11-2 and TRBJ2-7, with 9 bases that match TRBD1. The CDR3 consists of 16 residues. Trimming removed 4 bases from V and 3 bases from J; junction bases left unmatched: 10. CDR1 is SGHAT and CDR2 is FQNNGV in the germline V gene. The CDR3, as DNA: TGTGCCAGCAGCTCATCCCCCAGGACAGGGGACTACGAGCAGTACTTC. Protein product: CASSSSPRTGDYEQYF.

The chain couples TRBV5-1 to TRBJ2-7; TRBD1 agrees at 8 bases. Looked up from germline, CDR1 is SGHRS and CDR2 is YFSETQ. Trimming cost V 5 bases and J 1 base; bases outside gene matches: 5. This CDR3 contains 14 residues. CDR3 DNA: TGCGCCAGCAGAGAGGACAGGGTTTCCTACGAGCAGTACTTC. It encodes CASREDRVSYEQYF.

The chain links TRBV27 to TRBJ1-4, with a weak D call TRBD1 (5 bases). This CDR3 contains 16 residues. Germline values: CDR1 MNHEY, CDR2 SMNVEV (reference sequence). Trimming removed 6 bases from V and 0 bases from J, with 14 bases in between. The chain's CDR3 is CASRPLDITTNEKLFF. The CDR3 DNA follows: TGTGCCAGCAGACCGCTGGACATCACAACTAATGAAAAACTGTTTTTT.

The gene calls are TRBV18 and TRBJ2-1, with TRBD1 matching over 8 bases. This CDR3 region has 15 residues. Trimming cost V 2 bases and J 10 bases; bases outside gene matches: 10. Germline CDR1 KGHSH, CDR2 LQKENI. The CDR3 region has the DNA TGTGCCAGCTCACCAGCGCAGGGGGCTAGTCGGGAGCAGTTCTTC. Translation gives CASSPAQGASREQFF.

V usage is TRBV7-2 and J usage is TRBJ2-2; TRBD1 is a possible D gene (6 bases). V was shortened by 0 bases and J by 6 bases, with 8 bases between the two germline ends. The CDR3 spans 14 residues. Germline CDR1 reads SGHTA; CDR2 reads FQGNSA. The CDR3 protein is CASSLASGAGELFF. The CDR3 DNA reads as TGTGCCAGCAGCTTAGCCTCAGGGGCCGGGGAGCTGTTTTTT.

CDR3 bases: TGCGCCAGCAGCTTTGACAGGGGCAATGAGCAGTTCTTC. Translated: CASSFDRGNEQFF. The chain links TRBV5-1 to TRBJ2-1, with 8 bases lining up with TRBD1. The ends lost 2 bases at V and 6 bases at J; junction bases unmatched: 1. The CDR3 loop spans 13 amino acids. Germline V gene data show CDR1 as SGHRS and CDR2 as YFSETQ. Full variable domain (remainder filled in from reference TRBV5-1 and TRBJ2-1): KAGVTQTPRYLIKTRGQQVTLSCSPISGHRSVSWYQQTPGQGLQFLFEYFSETQRNKGNFPGRFSGRQFSNSRSEMNVSTLELGDSALYLCASSFDRGNEQFFGPGTRLTVL.

The rearrangement uses TRBV2 and TRBJ2-2; TRBD2 aligns across 10 bases. The CDR3 sequence is 17 residues long. V lost 1 base to trimming and J lost 0 bases; unmatched junction nucleotides: 2. Germline-derived CDR1 and CDR2 are SNHLY and FYNNEI. CDR3 protein: CASSEGLAGSNTGELFF. CDR3 DNA sequence: TGTGCCAGCAGTGAAGGACTAGCGGGTTCGAACACCGGGGAGCTGTTTTTT.

This clone was seen a handful of times. The chain links TRBV2 to TRBJ1-2; D call uncertain. The germline gives CDR1 SNHLY, CDR2 FYNNEI. This CDR3 is 13 amino acids long. V was cut by 6 bases and J by 8 bases, with 16 bases left in between. This CDR3 reads CASRMSPTRGYTF. The DNA for the CDR3 is TGTGCCAGCAGAATGTCCCCGACGCGGGGCTACACCTTC.

The gene calls are TRBV5-1 and TRBJ2-5, with D possibly matching TRBD1 (5 bases). CDR3 length: 12 amino acids. Between the trimmed V and J ends, which lost 0 bases and 7 bases, there was a span of 7 bases. Germline V gene sequence: CDR1 SGHRS, CDR2 YFSETQ. The CDR3 protein is CASSLEGVTQYF. In DNA form, the CDR3 reads TGCGCCAGCAGCTTGGAAGGGGTGACCCAGTACTTC.

CDR3 DNA: TGTGCCAGTAAACACGGGAGGGAAGATTACAATGAGCAGTTCTTC. Encoded protein: CASKHGREDYNEQFF. The chain recombines TRBV25-1 with TRBJ2-1, with 8 nucleotides matching TRBD2. Germline CDR1 is MGHDK and CDR2 is SYGVNS. The CDR3 runs to 15 residues. V was clipped by 9 bases and J by 4 bases; unmatched bases: 11.

This chain joins TRBV2 and TRBJ2-5; tentative D call: TRBD2 (5 bases). V gave up 4 bases and J gave up 4 bases, with 13 bases separating them. The CDR3 contains 14 residues. Germline V lookup: CDR1 SNHLY, CDR2 FYNNEI. CDR3 residues: CASSVVPRGETQYF. CDR3 DNA sequence: TGTGCCAGCAGTGTGGTGCCTCGGGGAGAGACCCAGTACTTC.

Many counts were recorded for this clone. The chain joins TRBV6-4 to TRBJ2-3, with TRBD2 matching 7 bases. V shed 2 bases, J shed 2 bases, and the junction held 4 bases outside the gene matches. Germline-derived CDR1 and CDR2 are MRHNA and SNTAGT. The CDR3 is 15 residues long. The CDR3 DNA reads TGTGCCAGCAGTGACGGGAGGGCCGACACAGATACGCAGTATTTT. Translated, it gives CASSDGRADTDTQYF.

The chain employs TRBV10-3 and TRBJ1-5, with D possibly matching TRBD1 (5 bases). The V end lost 0 bases, the J end lost 5 bases, and 11 bases lay between the germline ends. CDR1 and CDR2 (germline): ENHRY, SYGVKD. The CDR3 is 15 residues long. The CDR3 DNA sequence: TGTGCCATCAGTGAGTCGAAAACAGGCGATCAGCCCCAGCATTTT. Amino acid sequence: CAISESKTGDQPQHF.

The sample holds one count of this clone. The V call is TRBV11-3, the J call TRBJ2-3; D is perhaps TRBD2 (6 bases). CDR3 length: 13 residues. Trimming pared 6 bases from V and 2 bases from J, leaving 9 bases between. CDR1 and CDR2 (germline): SGHNT, YENEEA. CDR3 sequence (DNA): TGTGCCAGCAGTGGCGGGATCACAGATACGCAGTATTTT. This sequence encodes CASSGGITDTQYF.

This chain uses TRBV5-1 with TRBJ2-7, with TRBD1 matching over 8 bases. The CDR3 is 14 residues long. Unmatched junction bases numbered 9, after V lost 4 bases and J lost 6 bases. Germline V gene sequence: CDR1 SGHRS, CDR2 YFSETQ. CDR3 loop: CASSAGQGATEQYF. The CDR3 DNA sequence: TGCGCCAGCAGCGCCGGACAGGGAGCCACCGAGCAGTACTTC.

The rearrangement links TRBV15 to TRBJ2-5, with 12 bases that match TRBD2. The CDR3 contains 17 residues. The V and J ends lost 0 bases and 1 base, in that order; junction bases with no gene match: 3. The germline CDR1 and CDR2 sequences are LNHNV and YYDKDF (reference sequence). The CDR3 loop is CATSRDLLAGGQETQYF. For the CDR3, the DNA is TGTGCCACCAGCAGAGATTTACTAGCGGGAGGCCAAGAGACCCAGTACTTC.

The V and J genes are TRBV5-1 and TRBJ2-1; a possible D gene is TRBD2 (5 bases). Germline V gene data show CDR1 as SGHRS and CDR2 as YFSETQ. The CDR3 covers 14 residues. With 0 bases removed from V and 4 bases from J, the gap between germline ends came to 8 bases. The DNA of the CDR3 is TGCGCCAGCAGCTTGGCGGGAACGTACAATGAGCAGTTCTTC. Translation: CASSLAGTYNEQFF.

The chain employs TRBV30 and TRBJ1-5, with D possibly being TRBD1 (6 bases). Germline CDR1 reads GTSNPN; CDR2 reads SVGIG (reference sequence). The CDR3 totals 13 residues. The ends were cut back, 0 bases at V and 9 bases at J, with 12 bases in the middle. The CDR3 here is CAWSVTGSRPQHF. The CDR3 DNA follows: TGTGCCTGGAGTGTCACAGGGTCTAGGCCCCAGCATTTT.

This clone was seen more than once but under ten times. V and J are TRBV6-6 and TRBJ1-2; 7 positions match TRBD1. The CDR3 is made up of 16 amino acids. V lost 4 bases and J lost 8; bases outside the gene matches: 16. CDR1 MNHNY and CDR2 SVGAGI come from the germline V gene (reference sequence). CDR3 amino acids: CASSSPPGQKSFGYTF. The CDR3 DNA reads TGTGCCAGCAGTTCTCCCCCGGGACAGAAGTCTTTCGGCTACACCTTC.

This rearrangement joins TRBV2 to TRBJ2-7, with 10 positions matching TRBD2. Germline CDR1 and CDR2: SNHLY and FYNNEI. V lost 5 bases, J lost 3 bases, and 4 bases stayed unmatched. CDR3 size: 14 residues. The CDR3 loop is CASSLAGGIYEQYF. The CDR3 coding sequence is TGTGCCAGCAGTTTAGCGGGAGGAATCTACGAGCAGTACTTC.

The CDR3 sequence is CASSLGGQSYGYTF. CDR3 DNA sequence: TGTGCCAGCAGCTTAGGAGGGCAAAGCTATGGCTACACCTTC. The chain carries TRBV7-9 and TRBJ1-2; no definite D call. CDR1 is SEHNR and CDR2 is FQNEAQ in the germline V gene (reference sequence). Trimming left V 1 base short and J 4 bases short, with 10 bases between. The CDR3 is 14 amino acids.

The chain carries TRBV6-5 and TRBJ2-7; D is ambiguous. The CDR3 totals 13 residues. The germline gives CDR1 MNHEY, CDR2 SVGAGI. The V end lost 4 bases, the J end lost 4 bases, and 11 bases lay between the germline ends. The CDR3 DNA follows: TGTGCCAGCAGTTCTACCCCCAATTACGAGCAGTACTTC. Amino acid sequence: CASSSTPNYEQYF.

This rearrangement joins TRBV4-1 to TRBJ1-5; D unresolved. The ends were cut back, 0 bases at V and 1 base at J, with 10 bases in the middle. Germline values: CDR1 MGHRA, CDR2 YSYEKL. The CDR3 length is 16 residues. The DNA of the CDR3 is TGCGCCAGCAGCCAAGATTACGGTAGCAGCAATCAGCCCCAGCATTTT. Translating gives CASSQDYGSSNQPQHF.